The 31 T cell receptor beta chains below were found in one sample sequenced in a study of metastatic and nonmetastatic thyroid tumors. Using MiXCR, TCRdb re-called clones from the PCR reads. The sample has some 30,000 clones, under 14% seen once. Each patient came to thyroid surgery without any prior treatment (of any kind). The sample was blood. The receptors stem from a female donor with papillary thyroid cancer or a benign thyroid nodule (not recorded which). Some clones in this sample may be carry-over from other donors' samples.

This clone was detected many times. V gene TRBV29-1 combines with J gene TRBJ2-7; D may be TRBD2 (7 bases). V lost 3 bases, J lost 4 bases, and 19 bases lay in between. The CDR3 is 15 residues long. Germline CDR1 reads SQVTM; CDR2 reads ANQGSEA. The CDR3 DNA reads TGCAGCGTTGAGGGGGGGCGGGACTCGGCGTACGAGCAGTACTTC. This gives the protein CSVEGGRDSAYEQYF.

This clone was picked up many times. The rearrangement joins TRBV27 to TRBJ2-7, with TRBD1 matching 10 bases. With V trimmed by 0 bases and J by 7 bases, 15 bases remained unmatched. Germline V gene data show CDR1 as MNHEY and CDR2 as SMNVEV (reference sequence). CDR3 size: 18 residues. CDR3 protein: CASSLSATGGSRGREQYF. The CDR3 nucleotides read TGTGCCAGCAGTTTATCAGCGACAGGGGGCAGCCGTGGAAGGGAGCAGTACTTC.

The CDR3 DNA reads as TGCGCCAGCAGCCCGGGACAGGTCTACGAGCAGTACTTC. Translation gives CASSPGQVYEQYF. The gene calls are TRBV4-1 and TRBJ2-7; 8 bases map to TRBD1. Germline-derived CDR1 and CDR2 are MGHRA and YSYEKL. CDR3 length: 13 residues. The V segment lost 4 bases and the J segment 3 bases; nucleotides outside the gene matches: 2.

The CDR3 loop reads CASSIWGQGPNEAFF. The CDR3, as DNA: TGTGCCAGCAGTATTTGGGGACAGGGGCCAAATGAAGCTTTCTTT. The chain links TRBV6-1 to TRBJ1-1; 10 bases line up with TRBD1. The germline V gene has CDR1 MNHNS and CDR2 SASEGT. The CDR3 contains 15 residues. With 5 bases clipped from V and 7 bases from J, the junction kept 10 bases outside the gene matches.

CDR3 loop: CASSQGWASTDTQYF. The CDR3 coding sequence is TGTGCCAGCAGCCAAGGGTGGGCTAGCACAGATACGCAGTATTTT. The rearrangement links TRBV14 to TRBJ2-3; D remains ambiguous. V was clipped by 1 base and J by 0 bases, with 8 bases between them. CDR3 length: 15 amino acids. Germline-derived CDR1 and CDR2 are SGHDN and FVKESK. Together with reference TRBV14 and TRBJ2-3, the CDR3 gives the full variable domain: EAGVTQFPSHSVIEKGQTVTLRCDPISGHDNLYWYRRVMGKEIKFLLHFVKESKQDESGMPNNRFLAERTGGTYSTLKVQPAELEDSGVYFCASSQGWASTDTQYFGPGTRLTVL.

This chain connects TRBV5-4 to TRBJ2-2; possible D gene TRBD1, 6 bases. Germline CDR1 reads SGHNT; CDR2 reads YYREEE (reference sequence). The CDR3 sequence is 15 residues long. Trimming took off 1 base at V and 5 bases at J, with 12 bases between the two ends. CDR3 DNA sequence: TGTGCCAGCAGCTTGAAGCAGGGGTCGACCGGGGAGCTGTTTTTT. Protein: CASSLKQGSTGELFF.

Many counts were recorded for this clone. The chain combines TRBV28 with TRBJ2-5, with D possibly TRBD2 on 7 matching bases. The CDR3 is 17 residues long. The V and J ends lost 6 bases and 3 bases respectively, with 23 bases between them. Germline V gene lookup returns CDR1 MDHEN and CDR2 SYDVKM. Here the CDR3 DNA reads TGTGCCAGCAGCGGGGGGCCCCAGGATCCGGTGAAAGAGACCCAGTACTTC. Translated: CASSGGPQDPVKETQYF.

This clone has just a few counts. With a much larger clone just one base away, this may be a read error. This chain uses TRBV6-1 with TRBJ1-6; TRBD1 aligns across 11 bases. This CDR3 spans 14 amino acids. Germline CDR1 reads MNHNS; CDR2 reads SASEGT. The CDR3 loop is CVSSPGTGGSPLHF. The CDR3 bases are TGTGTCAGTAGTCCCGGGACAGGGGGTTCACCCCTCCACTTT.

This clone was seen at least ten times. The V gene is TRBV5-1, the J gene TRBJ2-3, with 10 bases fitting TRBD1. The CDR3 contains 14 residues. The germline gives CDR1 SGHRS, CDR2 YFSETQ. Trimming took 4 bases from V and 5 from J; bases not matched to a gene: 4. In DNA, the CDR3 is TGCGCCAGCAGCCCTGGGACAGGGGAAGATACGCAGTATTTT. Its protein is CASSPGTGEDTQYF.

This clone was counted many times. This chain connects TRBV29-1 to TRBJ2-6; a weak D match, TRBD1 (6 bases). The V gene lost 6 bases and the J gene lost 0 bases, with 15 bases spanning the gap. CDR3 length: 16 residues. CDR1 is SQVTM, CDR2 ANQGSEA, per germline. CDR3: CSVEKTRGSGANVLTF. The CDR3 coding sequence is TGCAGCGTCGAAAAGACCAGGGGCTCTGGGGCCAACGTCCTGACTTTC.

This clone appeared a few times. The chain recombines TRBV20-1 with TRBJ2-3, with 15 bases that match TRBD2. Germline-derived CDR1 and CDR2 are DFQATT and SNEGSKA (reference sequence). The CDR3 contains 13 residues. V was pared by 5 bases and J by 6 bases, with 0 bases of the junction left unmatched. For the CDR3, the DNA is TGCAGTGCTGGGACTAGCGGGAGGGATACGCAGTATTTT. Its translation: CSAGTSGRDTQYF.

The sample holds many counts of this clone. A much larger clone differs from this one at a single base, so this may be a read error. At the DNA level, this CDR3 is encoded by other sequences in the same sample as well. The V call is TRBV11-1, the J call TRBJ1-3, with D maybe TRBD1 (6 bases). Deletions cut 2 bases from V and 4 bases from J, with 15 bases between. Per germline, CDR1 SGHAT and CDR2 FQDESV (reference sequence). The CDR3 is 16 residues long. This CDR3 reads CASSLLSRGSGNTIYF. CDR3 sequence (DNA): TGTGCCAGCAGCTTACTTTCCAGGGGTTCCGGAAACACCATATATTTT.

This clone was detected many times. The chain recombines TRBV11-3 with TRBJ1-5; no firm D call. CDR1 and CDR2 (germline): SGHNT, YENEEA. V was clipped by 5 bases and J by 3 bases, with 11 bases between them. CDR3 size: 14 residues. The CDR3 spells CASSPSGTNQPQHF. The CDR3 DNA follows: TGTGCCAGCAGCCCCAGTGGCACCAATCAGCCCCAGCATTTT.

This clone came up many times. This chain connects TRBV28 to TRBJ2-7, with 8 bases matching TRBD2. This CDR3 contains 14 residues. V lost 3 bases and J lost 4; bases outside the gene matches: 5. Germline CDR1 reads MDHEN; CDR2 reads SYDVKM. In nucleotides, the CDR3 is TGTGCCAGCAGTTTTCCGGCTAGCGGGTACGAGCAGTACTTC. This translates into CASSFPASGYEQYF.

This clone was detected a few times. The CDR3 region has the DNA TGTGCCAGCAGCCTGTGGCGAGGACCCTACGAGCAGTACTTC. This sequence encodes CASSLWRGPYEQYF. The rearrangement joins TRBV2 to TRBJ2-7, with unresolved D. V was pared by 6 bases and J by 2 bases, with 14 bases between. CDR1 is SNHLY and CDR2 is FYNNEI in the germline V gene. There are 14 residues in the CDR3.

In this sample, this clone turned up many times. A much larger clone lies one base from this, so it may be a read error. This CDR3 is also generated by other DNA sequences in the sample. This chain uses TRBV19 with TRBJ2-1, with 9 bases fitting TRBD2. V was pared by 9 bases and J by 10 bases, with 10 bases of the junction left unmatched. The V gene's germline CDR1 is LNHDA and CDR2 SQIVND (reference sequence). The CDR3 is 13 residues long. The CDR3 loop is CASTGGAGGEQFF. The CDR3 DNA reads as TGTGCCAGCACTGGGGGCGCGGGGGGGGAGCAGTTCTTC.

This clone was counted many times. CDR3: CASSWAKDTQYF. In DNA, the CDR3 is TGTGCCAGCAGCTGGGCGAAAGATACGCAGTATTTT. This chain uses TRBV5-6 with TRBJ2-3; the D is unclear. CDR3 length: 12 residues. Germline V lookup: CDR1 SGHDT, CDR2 YYEEEE. V was clipped by 3 bases and J by 5 bases, with 7 bases between them.

The table lists this clone with many counts. The chain carries TRBV11-3 and TRBJ2-1; D gene unclear. CDR3 length equals 14 residues. V lost 6 bases and J 6 bases, leaving 15 bases between the germline ends. Per germline, CDR1 SGHNT and CDR2 YENEEA. CDR3 coding DNA: TGTGCCAGCAGTCCGAAGTGGACCGCCAATGAGCAGTTCTTC. Encoded protein: CASSPKWTANEQFF.

Many counts were recorded for this clone. V and J are TRBV7-2 and TRBJ2-3; 10 nucleotides line up with TRBD2. V was pared by 5 bases and J by 6 bases, with 20 bases of the junction left unmatched. This CDR3 has 19 amino acids. Germline V lookup: CDR1 SGHTA, CDR2 FQGNSA. In DNA, the CDR3 is TGTGCCAGCAGCGACCTTTTAACCTCAAGCGGGAGGGCCGTCGATACGCAGTATTTT. Amino acids: CASSDLLTSSGRAVDTQYF.

At least ten counts were recorded for this clone. This chain connects TRBV16 to TRBJ1-5, with D uncertain. CDR1 is KGHSY and CDR2 is FQNENV in the germline V gene. This CDR3 comprises 18 residues. Trimming removed 0 bases from V and 0 bases from J, with 15 bases in between. CDR3 in amino acids: CASSQSPVVATSNQPQHF. The CDR3 nucleotides are TGTGCCAGCAGCCAATCGCCCGTCGTTGCAACTAGCAATCAGCCCCAGCATTTT. The whole variable domain, remainder taken from reference TRBV16 and TRBJ1-5, is GEEVAQTPKHLVRGEGQKAKLYCAPIKGHSYVFWYQQVLKNEFKFLISFQNENVFDETGMPKERFSAKCLPNSPCSLEIQATKLEDSAVYFCASSQSPVVATSNQPQHFGDGTRLSIL.

This clone was seen at least ten times. One end of the junction is discordant with germline, which a read error may explain. The V and J genes are TRBV3-1 and TRBJ2-5; possible D gene TRBD2, 5 bases. Germline-derived CDR1 and CDR2 are LGHDT and YNNKEL (reference sequence). This CDR3 contains 15 residues. The CDR3 spells CASTQTGRSPETQYF. The DNA of the CDR3 is TGTGCCAGCACCCAAACGGGGAGAAGTCCGGAGACCCAGTACTTC.

This clone has more than one count but fewer than ten. The V and J genes are TRBV5-6 and TRBJ2-2; TRBD2 might be the D (6 bases). The V and J ends lost 3 bases and 0 bases respectively, with 15 bases between them. CDR1 SGHDT and CDR2 YYEEEE come from the germline V gene. The CDR3 consists of 17 residues. The CDR3 protein is CASSYLLGTPNTGELFF. CDR3 nucleotide sequence: TGTGCCAGCAGCTATCTTTTAGGGACTCCGAACACCGGGGAGCTGTTTTTT.

There are many counts of this clone. Just one base apart from a much larger clone, this may be a read error. The chain has TRBV24-1 and TRBJ1-1; no clear D gene. This CDR3 has 13 amino acids. Germline-derived CDR1 and CDR2 are KGHDR and SFDVKD. V was cut by 4 bases and J by 4 bases, with 9 bases left in between. The CDR3 DNA is TGTGCCACCAGTGACCCATCCGGCACTGAAGCTTTCTTT. Translated, it gives CATSDPSGTEAFF.

This clone was recorded many times. The chain couples TRBV24-1 to TRBJ2-2; D possibly uses TRBD1 or TRBD2 (5 bases each). The CDR3 runs 13 residues. Germline loops: CDR1 KGHDR, CDR2 SFDVKD. Trimming took 7 bases from V and 5 from J, leaving 10 bases between them. CDR3 bases: TGTGCCACCAGCGGGGCGGGTACCGGGGAGCTGTTTTTT. It is translated as CATSGAGTGELFF.

This clone showed up many times. The chain is built from TRBV9 and TRBJ2-1, with 9 positions matching TRBD2. Trimming at V came to 2 bases and at J to 1 base, leaving 4 bases not matched to a gene. Germline values: CDR1 SGDLS, CDR2 YYNGEE. The CDR3 consists of 16 residues. Written as DNA, the CDR3 is TGTGCCAGCAGCGTGAGCGGGAGGCAATCCTACAATGAGCAGTTCTTC. This sequence encodes CASSVSGRQSYNEQFF. Combining the CDR3 with reference TRBV9 and TRBJ2-1 gives the whole variable domain DSGVTQTPKHLITATGQRVTLRCSPRSGDLSVYWYQQSLDQGLQFLIQYYNGEERAKGNILERFSAQQFPDLHSELNLSSLELGDSALYFCASSVSGRQSYNEQFFGPGTRLTVL.

Ten or more counts support this clone. The chain has TRBV28 and TRBJ2-1; the D gene could be TRBD1 or TRBD2 (5 bases each). Per germline, CDR1 MDHEN and CDR2 SYDVKM. This CDR3 is 16 amino acids long. Trimming left V 6 bases short and J 8 bases short, with 23 bases between. The CDR3 DNA reads TGTGCCAGCAGCCTATCCGGGGCAGGTGGGGGATATGAGCAGTTCTTC. Translating it yields CASSLSGAGGGYEQFF.

Comment on this clone: This may be a read error: a much more frequent sequence differs by one nucleotide. The same CDR3 arises from other DNA sequences in this sample as well. The genes are TRBV24-1 and TRBJ1-2; D call uncertain. This CDR3 spans 15 amino acids. CDR1 KGHDR and CDR2 SFDVKD come from the germline V gene. The CDR3 nucleotides read TGTGCCACCAGTGATCGGGATCCATTTTCCCACGGCTACACCTTT. It yields the protein CATSDRDPFSHGYTF.

This clone has ten or more counts. The rearrangement uses TRBV3-1 and TRBJ2-1, with D possibly TRBD2 on 6 matching bases. This CDR3 spans 17 amino acids. V lost 10 bases and J 2 bases, leaving 24 bases between the germline ends. Germline V gene data show CDR1 as LGHDT and CDR2 as YNNKEL (reference sequence). The CDR3 region is CATRVVRGASTYNEQFF. The CDR3 DNA is TGTGCCACCCGAGTTGTTCGCGGGGCATCCACCTACAATGAGCAGTTCTTC.

In its sample, this clone was seen many times. The chain carries TRBV5-6 and TRBJ1-1, with D perhaps matching TRBD1 (5 bases). Germline V gene data show CDR1 as SGHDT and CDR2 as YYEEEE. V dropped 4 bases and J dropped 8 bases, with 18 bases sitting between them. CDR3 length: 14 residues. Written as DNA, the CDR3 is TGTGCCAGCAGCGTGATTGGACCCAGGGAAGAAGCTTTCTTT. It codes for CASSVIGPREEAFF.

Ten or more counts support this clone. The chain is built from TRBV7-2 and TRBJ2-3; no firm D call. The CDR3 sequence is 13 residues long. Germline V gene lookup returns CDR1 SGHTA and CDR2 FQGNSA. Between the trimmed V and J ends, which lost 1 base and 0 bases, there was a span of 2 bases. CDR3 region: CASSLDSTDTQYF. DNA for the CDR3: TGTGCCAGCAGCTTAGATAGCACAGATACGCAGTATTTT.

This clone was counted only a few times. The chain is built from TRBV15 and TRBJ1-3; no clear D. Trimming cost V 0 bases and J 4 bases, with 4 bases left between them. CDR3 size: 13 residues. Germline V gives CDR1 LNHNV, CDR2 YYDKDF (reference sequence). CDR3 nucleotides: TGTGCCACCAGCAGAGATCAGGGAAACACCATATATTTT. Residues: CATSRDQGNTIYF.